This TCR beta chain was documented in a study of cytotoxic CD8 clonotypes in ibrutinib-treated CLL. CDR1 and CDR2 (germline): SGHVS, FNYEAQ. V was pared by 5 bases and J by 7 bases, with 5 bases of the junction left unmatched. CDR3 length: 13 residues. Clones were sequenced by immunoSEQ multiplex PCR, and TCRdb holds only the in-frame ones, with some missing. The data hold 25,000 to 30,000 clones, with more than 75% observed a single time. This TCR derives from a human donor with chronic lymphocytic leukemia. V gene TRBV7-6 combines with J gene TRBJ2-1, with 7 bases that match TRBD1. Here the sequenced sample was PBMCs, taken after 36 months of ibrutinib treatment. The CDR3 loop reads CASSDRATNEQFF. The CDR3 nucleotides are TGTGCCAGCAGCGACAGGGCGACAAATGAGCAGTTCTTC.